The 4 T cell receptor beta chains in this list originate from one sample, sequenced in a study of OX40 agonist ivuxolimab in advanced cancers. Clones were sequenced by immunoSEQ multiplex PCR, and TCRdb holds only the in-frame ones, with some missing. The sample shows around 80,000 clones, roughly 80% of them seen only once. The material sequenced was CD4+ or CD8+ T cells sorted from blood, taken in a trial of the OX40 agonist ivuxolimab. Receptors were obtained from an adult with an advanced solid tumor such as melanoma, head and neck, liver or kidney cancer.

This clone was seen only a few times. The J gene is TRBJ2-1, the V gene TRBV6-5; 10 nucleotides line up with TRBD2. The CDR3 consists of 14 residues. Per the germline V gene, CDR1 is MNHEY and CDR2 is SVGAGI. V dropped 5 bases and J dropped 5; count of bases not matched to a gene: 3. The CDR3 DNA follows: TGTGCCAGCAGTCTAGCGGGGGAGAACAATGAGCAGTTCTTC. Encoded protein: CASSLAGENNEQFF.

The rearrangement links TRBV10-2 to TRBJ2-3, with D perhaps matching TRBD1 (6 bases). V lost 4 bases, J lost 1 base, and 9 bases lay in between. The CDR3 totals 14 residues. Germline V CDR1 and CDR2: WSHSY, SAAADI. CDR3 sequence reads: CASSVGARTDTQYF. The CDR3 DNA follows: TGCGCCAGCAGTGTGGGGGCCCGCACAGATACGCAGTATTTT.

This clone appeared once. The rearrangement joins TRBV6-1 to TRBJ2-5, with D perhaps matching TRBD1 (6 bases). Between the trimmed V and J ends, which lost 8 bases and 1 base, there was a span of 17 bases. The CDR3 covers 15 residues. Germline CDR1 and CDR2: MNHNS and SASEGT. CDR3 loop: CASVSGDLGQETQYF. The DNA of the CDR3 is TGTGCCAGCGTTTCAGGGGATTTGGGCCAAGAGACCCAGTACTTC.

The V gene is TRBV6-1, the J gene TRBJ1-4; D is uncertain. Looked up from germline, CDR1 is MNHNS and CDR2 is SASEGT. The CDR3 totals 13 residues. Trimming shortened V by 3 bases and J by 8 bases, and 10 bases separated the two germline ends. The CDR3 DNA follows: TGTGCCAGCAGTGACCCAATGGAGGAAAAACTGTTTTTT. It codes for CASSDPMEEKLFF.